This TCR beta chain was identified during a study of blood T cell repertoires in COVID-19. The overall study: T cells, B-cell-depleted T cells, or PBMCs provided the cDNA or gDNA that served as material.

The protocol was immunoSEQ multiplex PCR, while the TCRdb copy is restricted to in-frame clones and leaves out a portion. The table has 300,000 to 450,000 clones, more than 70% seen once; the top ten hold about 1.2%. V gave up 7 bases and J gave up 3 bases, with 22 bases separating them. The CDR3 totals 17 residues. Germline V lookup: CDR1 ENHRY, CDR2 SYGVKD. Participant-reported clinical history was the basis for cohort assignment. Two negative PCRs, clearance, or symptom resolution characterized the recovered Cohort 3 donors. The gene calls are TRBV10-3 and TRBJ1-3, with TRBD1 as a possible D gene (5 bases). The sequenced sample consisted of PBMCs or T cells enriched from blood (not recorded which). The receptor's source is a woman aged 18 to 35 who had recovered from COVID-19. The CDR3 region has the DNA TGTGCCATCAAGCGCACCCATTTACCAGGGAATGGAAACACCATATATTTT. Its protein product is CAIKRTHLPGNGNTIYF.